The source of this T cell receptor (beta chain) is a study of shared clonotypes between healthy human individuals. Overall study results and limits: Some clonotypes were shared by all four sorted-subset donors, while others were not shared. The non-shared ones had lower generation probabilities than the shared ones.

In the CD4+ fraction, cells were divided into CD45RA+ naive and CD45RA-negative memory subsets. Note on this clone: Its antigen is undetermined.

Trimming cost V 8 bases and J 2 bases, with 10 bases left between them. Germline-derived CDR1 and CDR2 are DFQATT and SNEGSKA (reference sequence). CDR3 length: 11 amino acids. The authors split each subset's genomic DNA evenly across several immunoSEQ plates. Sorted-subset replicate PCRs used approximately 200 ng of genomic DNA. This amount corresponded to some 30,000 T cell genomes. Sequencing used immunoSEQ multiplex PCR; TCRdb keeps in-frame clones, though not all of them. The sample consists of approximately 2.1 million clones, approximately 95% of them appearing once. Sequencing used naive CD4+ T cells from PBMCs. As to subset: CD45RA+ positively selected. The gene calls are TRBV20-1 and TRBJ2-7; D gene unclear. This receptor was identified in a man aged 18 to 29 in good health. Some clones in this sample may be carry-over from other donors' samples. CDR3 in amino acids: CSTDGTYEQYF. CDR3 nucleotide sequence: TGCAGTACGGACGGTACCTACGAGCAGTACTTC.